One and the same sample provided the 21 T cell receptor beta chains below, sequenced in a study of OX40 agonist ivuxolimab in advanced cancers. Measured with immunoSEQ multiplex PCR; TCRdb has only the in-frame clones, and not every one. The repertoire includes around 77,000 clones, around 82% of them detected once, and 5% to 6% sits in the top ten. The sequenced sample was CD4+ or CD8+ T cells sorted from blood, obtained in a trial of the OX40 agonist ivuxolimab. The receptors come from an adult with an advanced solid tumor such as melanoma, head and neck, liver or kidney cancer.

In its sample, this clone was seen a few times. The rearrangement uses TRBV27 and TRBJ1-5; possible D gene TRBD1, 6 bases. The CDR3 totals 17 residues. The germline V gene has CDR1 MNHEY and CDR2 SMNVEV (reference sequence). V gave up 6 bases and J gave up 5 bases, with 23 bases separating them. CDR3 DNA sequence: TGTGCCAGCAGGTGGGGGGGCCAGGACAGTGGAGATCAGCCCCAGCATTTT. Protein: CASRWGGQDSGDQPQHF.

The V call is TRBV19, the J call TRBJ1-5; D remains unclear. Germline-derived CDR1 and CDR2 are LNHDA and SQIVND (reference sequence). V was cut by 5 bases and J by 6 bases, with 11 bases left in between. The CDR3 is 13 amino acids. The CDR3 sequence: CASSPGRFQPQHF. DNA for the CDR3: TGTGCCAGTAGTCCCGGGAGGTTTCAGCCCCAGCATTTT.

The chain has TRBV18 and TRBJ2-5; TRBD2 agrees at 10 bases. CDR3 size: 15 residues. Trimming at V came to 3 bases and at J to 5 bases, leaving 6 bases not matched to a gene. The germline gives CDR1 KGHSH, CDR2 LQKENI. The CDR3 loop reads CASSPELAGPETQYF. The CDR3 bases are TGTGCCAGCTCACCGGAACTAGCGGGACCGGAGACCCAGTACTTC.

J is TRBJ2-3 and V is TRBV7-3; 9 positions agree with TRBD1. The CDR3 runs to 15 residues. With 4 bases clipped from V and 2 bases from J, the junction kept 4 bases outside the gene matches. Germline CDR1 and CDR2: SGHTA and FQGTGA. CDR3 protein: CASSSGTGYTDTQYF. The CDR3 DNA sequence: TGTGCCAGCAGCTCCGGGACAGGGTACACAGATACGCAGTATTTT.

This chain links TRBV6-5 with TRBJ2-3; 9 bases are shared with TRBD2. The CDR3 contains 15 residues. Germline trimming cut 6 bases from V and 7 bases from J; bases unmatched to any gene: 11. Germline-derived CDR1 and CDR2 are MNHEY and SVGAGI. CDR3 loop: CASSYAGGAHHTQYF. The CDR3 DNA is TGTGCCAGCAGCTACGCGGGGGGGGCGCACCATACGCAGTATTTT.

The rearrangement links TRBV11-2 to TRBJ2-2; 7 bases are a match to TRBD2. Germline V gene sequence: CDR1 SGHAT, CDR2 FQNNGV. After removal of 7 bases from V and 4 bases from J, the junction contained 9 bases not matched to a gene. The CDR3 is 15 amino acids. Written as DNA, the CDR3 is TGTGCCAGCACTACTAGCGCCAGTGGCACCGGGGAGCTGTTTTTT. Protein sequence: CASTTSASGTGELFF.

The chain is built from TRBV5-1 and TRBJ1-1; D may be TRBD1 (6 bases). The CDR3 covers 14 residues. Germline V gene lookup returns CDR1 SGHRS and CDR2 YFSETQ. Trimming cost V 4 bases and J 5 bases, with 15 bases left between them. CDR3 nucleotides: TGCGCCAGCAGCCCGGCCCCCGGGACAACTGAAGCTTTCTTT. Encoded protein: CASSPAPGTTEAFF.

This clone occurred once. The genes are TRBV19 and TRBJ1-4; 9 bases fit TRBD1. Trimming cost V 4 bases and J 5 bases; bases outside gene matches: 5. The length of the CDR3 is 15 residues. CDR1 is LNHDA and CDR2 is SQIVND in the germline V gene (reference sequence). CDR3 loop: CASSTTGTGNEKLFF. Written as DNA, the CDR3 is TGTGCCAGTAGTACCACCGGGACAGGGAATGAAAAACTGTTTTTT.

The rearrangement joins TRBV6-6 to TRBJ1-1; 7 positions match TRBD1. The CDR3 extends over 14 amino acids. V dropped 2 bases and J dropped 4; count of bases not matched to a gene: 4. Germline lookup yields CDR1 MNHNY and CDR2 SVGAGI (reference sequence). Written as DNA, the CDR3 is TGTGCCAGCAGTTACGGTGCAGGGGGCACTGAAGCTTTCTTT. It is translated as CASSYGAGGTEAFF.

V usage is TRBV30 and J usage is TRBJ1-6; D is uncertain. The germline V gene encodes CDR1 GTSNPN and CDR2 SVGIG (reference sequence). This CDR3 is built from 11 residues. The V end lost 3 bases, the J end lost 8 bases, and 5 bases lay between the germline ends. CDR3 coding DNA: TGTGCCTGGAGGAGGTATTCACCCCTCCACTTT. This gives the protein CAWRRYSPLHF.

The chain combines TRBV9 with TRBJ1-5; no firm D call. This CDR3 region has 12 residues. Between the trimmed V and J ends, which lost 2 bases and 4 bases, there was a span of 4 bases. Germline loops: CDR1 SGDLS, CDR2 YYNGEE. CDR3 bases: TGTGCCAGCAGCGTCAGGAATCAGCCCCAGCATTTT. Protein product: CASSVRNQPQHF.

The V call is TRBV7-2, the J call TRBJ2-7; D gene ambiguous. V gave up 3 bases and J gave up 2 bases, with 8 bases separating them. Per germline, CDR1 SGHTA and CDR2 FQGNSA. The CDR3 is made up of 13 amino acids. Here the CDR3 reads CASSFEQPYEQYF. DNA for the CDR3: TGTGCCAGCAGCTTTGAGCAGCCCTACGAGCAGTACTTC.

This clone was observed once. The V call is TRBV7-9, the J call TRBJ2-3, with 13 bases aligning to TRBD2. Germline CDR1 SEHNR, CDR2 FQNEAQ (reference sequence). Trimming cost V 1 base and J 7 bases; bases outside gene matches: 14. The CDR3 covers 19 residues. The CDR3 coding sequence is TGTGCCAGCAGCTTAGGACTAGCGGGGGGCCGCTTCCCTTCTCATACGCAGTATTTT. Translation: CASSLGLAGGRFPSHTQYF.

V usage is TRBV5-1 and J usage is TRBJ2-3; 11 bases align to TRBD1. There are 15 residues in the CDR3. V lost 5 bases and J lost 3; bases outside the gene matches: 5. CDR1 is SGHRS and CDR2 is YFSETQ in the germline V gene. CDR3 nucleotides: TGCGCCAGCAGACCCGGGACAGGGGGAACAGATACGCAGTATTTT. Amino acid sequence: CASRPGTGGTDTQYF.

CDR3 sequence reads: CALRGGTPDTQYF. Here the CDR3 DNA reads TGTGCCCTCCGAGGGGGGACGCCAGATACGCAGTATTTT. This chain joins TRBV28 and TRBJ2-3; D may match TRBD1 or TRBD2 (6 bases each). V lost 11 bases, J lost 4 bases, and 16 bases lay in between. The CDR3 extends over 13 amino acids. Per germline, CDR1 MDHEN and CDR2 SYDVKM.

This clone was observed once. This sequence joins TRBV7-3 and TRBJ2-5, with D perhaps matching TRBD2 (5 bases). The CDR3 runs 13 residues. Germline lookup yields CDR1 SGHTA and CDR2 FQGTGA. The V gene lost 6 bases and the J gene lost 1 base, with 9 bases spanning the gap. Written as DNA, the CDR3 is TGTGCCAGCAGTAGCGTTAGCCAAGAGACCCAGTACTTC. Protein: CASSSVSQETQYF. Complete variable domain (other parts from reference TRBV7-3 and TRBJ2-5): GAGVSQTPSNKVTEKGKYVELRCDPISGHTALYWYRQSLGQGPEFLIYFQGTGAADDSGLPNDRFFAVRPEGSVSTLKIQRTERGDSAVYLCASSSVSQETQYFGPGTRLLVL.

In DNA form, the CDR3 reads TGTGCCAGCAGTGACCGGGGGCTGGTCACCCCCTACGAGCAGTACTTC. As protein: CASSDRGLVTPYEQYF. V and J are TRBV6-1 and TRBJ2-7; D assignment may be TRBD1 or TRBD2 (6 bases each). The V gene lost 3 bases and the J gene lost 2 bases, with 17 bases spanning the gap. Germline V CDR1 and CDR2: MNHNS, SASEGT. The CDR3 has 16 residues.

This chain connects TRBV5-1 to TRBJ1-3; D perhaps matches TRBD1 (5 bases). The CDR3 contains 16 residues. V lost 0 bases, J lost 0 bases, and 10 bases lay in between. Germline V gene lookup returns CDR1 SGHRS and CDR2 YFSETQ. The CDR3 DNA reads TGCGCCAGCAGCTTGGCCTTGGGGACCTCTGGAAACACCATATATTTT. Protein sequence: CASSLALGTSGNTIYF. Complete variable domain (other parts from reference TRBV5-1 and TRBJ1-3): KAGVTQTPRYLIKTRGQQVTLSCSPISGHRSVSWYQQTPGQGLQFLFEYFSETQRNKGNFPGRFSGRQFSNSRSEMNVSTLELGDSALYLCASSLALGTSGNTIYFGEGSWLTVV.

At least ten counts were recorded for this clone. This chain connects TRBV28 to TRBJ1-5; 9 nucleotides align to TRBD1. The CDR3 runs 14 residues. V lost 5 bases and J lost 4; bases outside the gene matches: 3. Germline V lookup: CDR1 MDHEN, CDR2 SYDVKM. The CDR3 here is CASSTGTGNQPQHF. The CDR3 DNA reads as TGTGCCAGCAGTACCGGGACAGGGAATCAGCCCCAGCATTTT.

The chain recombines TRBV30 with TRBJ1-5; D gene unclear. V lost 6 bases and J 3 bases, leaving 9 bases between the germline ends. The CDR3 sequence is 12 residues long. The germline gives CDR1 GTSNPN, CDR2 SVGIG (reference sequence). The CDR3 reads CACEGNNQPQHF. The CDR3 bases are TGTGCCTGCGAGGGCAACAATCAGCCCCAGCATTTT.

CDR3 nucleotides: TGTGCCAGCAGCCCCCTAGCCTCAGATACGCAGTATTTT. Encoded protein: CASSPLASDTQYF. The V gene is TRBV9, the J gene TRBJ2-3; D may be TRBD2 (5 bases). This CDR3 has 13 amino acids. CDR1 SGDLS and CDR2 YYNGEE come from the germline V gene. The germline V and J ends were trimmed by 4 bases and 4 bases, with 10 bases remaining between them.